The clone carrying this T cell receptor beta chain has more than one count but fewer than ten. Its cognate antigen is unknown. CDR1 is SGHRS, CDR2 YFSETQ, per germline. The CDR3 has 13 amino acids. Trimming left V 0 bases short and J 9 bases short, with 9 bases between. The sample comes from a study of T-cell memory formation after mild COVID-19. Whole-study context: Each donor largely had its own TCR clusters. General study points: Pre-infection memory carried some responding clones, suggesting that cross-reactive memory joined.

One entry per CDR3 protein results from TCRdb running MiXCR on the 5' RACE reads. This table holds approximately 110,000 distinct CDR3 sequences, around a fifth found once. Material for sequencing was PBMCs or a T cell subset sorted from them (not recorded which). This clonotype originated in a man aged 18 to 35 who had mild COVID-19 (a few samples of this study predate the infection). Cell type and time point are not known. V usage is TRBV5-1 and J usage is TRBJ1-4; the D is unclear. As DNA, the CDR3 is TGCGCCAGCAGCTTGGTTCGCGGGAAAAAACTGTTTTTT. This encodes CASSLVRGKKLFF. Looking up the rest from reference TRBV5-1 and TRBJ1-4 gives the full variable domain: KAGVTQTPRYLIKTRGQQVTLSCSPISGHRSVSWYQQTPGQGLQFLFEYFSETQRNKGNFPGRFSGRQFSNSRSEMNVSTLELGDSALYLCASSLVRGKKLFFGSGTQLSVL.